The rows below give T cell receptor beta chains drawn from one sample of a study of T cell repertoires in cytomegalovirus infection. TCRdb passed the reads through MiXCR, listing each CDR3 protein once. The sample lists 680,000 or so distinct CDR3 sequences; roughly 33% were seen once. These receptors have no identified antigens. Source: cultured PBMCs, taken from culture after CMV antigen stimulation. The receptors derive from a human donor in good health (CMV status not recorded). Some clones in this sample may be carry-over from other donors' samples. CDR3s leave out the opening cysteine and the closing phenylalanine or tryptophan. The D gene is left open where the match is weak.

ASSLGTGPSPLH | NA | TRBJ1-6 | TRBV7-8
AIRSDMVETQY | NA | TRBJ2-5 | TRBV10-3
ASSFSRNEKLF | NA | TRBJ1-4 | TRBV19
ASSEVPRNEQF | NA | TRBJ2-1 | TRBV6-1
ASSGGQPATDTQY | TRBD1 | TRBJ2-3 | TRBV2
SATSGGNYEQY | TRBD2 | TRBJ2-7 | TRBV20-1
ASRGPGTGSTGELF | TRBD1 | TRBJ2-2 | TRBV7-2
ASSPRGGFNEKLF | NA | TRBJ1-4 | TRBV4-1
ASSLDGPSNEKLF | NA | TRBJ1-4 | TRBV7-2
ASSFRAGVAGELF | NA | TRBJ2-2 | TRBV12-3/TRBV12-4
ASSQGGQGDYGYT | TRBD1 | TRBJ1-2 | TRBV4-1
ASSQDRWTSAQETQY | TRBD2 | TRBJ2-5 | TRBV3-1
ASSQQGARGGSHTQY | TRBD1 | TRBJ2-3 | TRBV7-2
ASSHPTDSGANVLT | NA | TRBJ2-6 | TRBV7-6
ASSFRPGLAGGLLSYEQY | TRBD2 | TRBJ2-7 | TRBV28
ASSPSGGDEQF | TRBD2 | TRBJ2-1 | TRBV12-3/TRBV12-4
ASILGTGGYYGYT | TRBD1 | TRBJ1-2 | TRBV2
ASSLTYRDEQY | NA | TRBJ2-7 | TRBV5-6
ASSEVSLGGAETQY | NA | TRBJ2-5 | TRBV6-1
ASSQDQDRRRSPLH | TRBD1 | TRBJ1-6 | TRBV4-3
ASGVRSSYNEQF | NA | TRBJ2-1 | TRBV19
ASSFSKRLD | NA | TRBJ2-3 | TRBV12-3/TRBV12-4
ASSSLPPQGYYSNQPQH | NA | TRBJ1-5 | TRBV27
ASSQGSGTGTEAF | TRBD1 | TRBJ1-1 | TRBV4-1
ASSPSGSGYEQY | TRBD2 | TRBJ2-7 | TRBV7-2
ASSLVRAEHGRGQF | NA | TRBJ2-1 | TRBV7-8
ASSESRTYEQY | NA | TRBJ2-7 | TRBV6-1
ASSRNYAGAGNTIY | NA | TRBJ1-3 | TRBV7-6
ASSTFRRFYEQY | NA | TRBJ2-7 | TRBV11-2
ASGTLRDRVNYGYT | TRBD1 | TRBJ1-2 | TRBV7-2
ASTASGKETQY | TRBD2 | TRBJ2-5 | TRBV19
ASSFAREQY | NA | TRBJ2-7 | TRBV5-1
ATSPTGLYYNSPLH | NA | TRBJ1-6 | TRBV19
ASSLVRLAGVDKY | TRBD2 | TRBJ2-7 | TRBV7-8
ASSLGGLAGGEKYNEQF | TRBD2 | TRBJ2-1 | TRBV7-6
SADKGKADTQY | NA | TRBJ2-3 | TRBV20-1
ASSPPGAVNYGYT | NA | TRBJ1-2 | TRBV5-1
ASSRKGGATDTQY | NA | TRBJ2-3 | TRBV27
ASSRRQGSYEQY | TRBD1 | TRBJ2-7 | TRBV5-1
ASSLYPANYGYT | NA | TRBJ1-2 | TRBV7-2
ASSPRLAGESGEQY | TRBD2 | TRBJ2-7 | TRBV18
ASSSRGTSYNEQF | NA | TRBJ2-1 | TRBV12-3/TRBV12-4
ASSPTRSARNQPQH | NA | TRBJ1-5 | TRBV6-5
ASSQGPLRTDTQY | NA | TRBJ2-3 | TRBV4-1
ASSPQGLAGAYEQY | TRBD2 | TRBJ2-7 | TRBV18
ASSAGRLEYF | NA | TRBJ2-1 | TRBV7-8
ASSHWDRGYGYT | TRBD1 | TRBJ1-2 | TRBV14
ASTQTRVYGYT | NA | TRBJ1-2 | TRBV11-2
ASSVGGGDEQY | NA | TRBJ2-7 | TRBV7-1
ASRAFPDTQY | NA | TRBJ2-3 | TRBV19
ASSPSRDREEGEKLF | TRBD1 | TRBJ1-4 | TRBV12-3/TRBV12-4
ASSYSRAGQPQH | NA | TRBJ1-5 | TRBV6-2/TRBV6-3
ASSHRRANTEAF | NA | TRBJ1-1 | TRBV7-8
ASSVTPGASGNTIY | NA | TRBJ1-3 | TRBV9
SVAGSTDTQY | NA | TRBJ2-3 | TRBV29-1
TAHYEQY | NA | TRBJ2-7 | TRBV28
ASSLGRSASYNEQF | NA | TRBJ2-1 | TRBV7-2
ASSLDPPGRELDTEAF | NA | TRBJ1-1 | TRBV12-3/TRBV12-4
ATSRDGAGSYEQY | NA | TRBJ2-7 | TRBV15
ASSFRAGVETQY | TRBD2 | TRBJ2-5 | TRBV7-2